One and the same sample provided the 28 T cell receptor beta chains below, sequenced in a study of T cells in Graves' hyperthyroidism and ophthalmopathy. From RNA transcripts, TCR beta CDR3 regions were amplified. A first-round RT-PCR of the TCR CDR3 used the HTBI primer set. TCRdb independently ran MiXCR on the multiplex PCR reads; one entry per CDR3 protein. This sample yields hundreds of thousands of distinct CDR3 sequences, of which roughly 15% are seen a single time; roughly 10% belongs to the top ten. Sequencing was performed on blood. The receptor source for this set is a woman between 18 and 30 years old with Graves' hyperthyroidism.

There are many counts of this clonotype. The chain is built from TRBV7-9 and TRBJ1-1, with unresolved D. V was shortened by 5 bases and J by 7 bases, with 14 bases between the two germline ends. Germline V gene lookup returns CDR1 SEHNR and CDR2 FQNEAQ (reference sequence). The CDR3 covers 13 residues. The CDR3 is CASSLAGANEAFF. The DNA for the CDR3 is TGTGCCAGCAGCCTCGCAGGAGCAAATGAAGCTTTCTTT.

As for this clonotype: Germline is not matched at one junction end, which may reflect a read error. The V gene is TRBV30, the J gene TRBJ1-1; the D is unclear. CDR3 size: 13 residues. Germline values: CDR1 GTSNPN, CDR2 SVGIG (reference sequence). The CDR3 bases are TGTGTCTGGAGCCGCGCTCAAGGCTCTGAAGCTTTCTTT. Amino acids: CVWSRAQGSEAFF.

This clonotype was recorded many times. V usage is TRBV20-1 and J usage is TRBJ1-5; 11 bases agree with TRBD1. Germline CDR1 DFQATT, CDR2 SNEGSKA (reference sequence). V was clipped by 5 bases and J by 6 bases; unmatched bases: 9. The length of the CDR3 is 15 residues. DNA of the CDR3: TGCAGTGCTCGAACGGGACAGGGGGTTGGTCAGCCCCAGCATTTT. It encodes CSARTGQGVGQPQHF.

This clonotype was recorded at least ten times. The rearrangement uses TRBV18 and TRBJ2-5; D is possibly TRBD1 (5 bases). Deletions cut 4 bases from V and 2 bases from J, with 8 bases between. There are 13 residues in the CDR3. From germline, CDR1 is KGHSH and CDR2 LQKENI. CDR3 nucleotide sequence: TGTGCCAGCTCACTCCAGGGACAAGAGACCCAGTACTTC. This codes for CASSLQGQETQYF.

This clonotype has a handful of counts. The V gene is TRBV3-1, the J gene TRBJ2-1, with 12 positions matching TRBD2. The CDR3 is 15 residues long. V shed 3 bases and J 12 bases; nucleotides not matched to a gene: 9. From germline, CDR1 is LGHDT and CDR2 YNNKEL (reference sequence). CDR3 amino acids: CASSQALAGGPRQFF. The CDR3 bases are TGTGCCAGCAGCCAGGCTCTAGCGGGAGGGCCGCGGCAGTTCTTC.

This clonotype was observed at least ten times. The chain uses TRBV3-1 and TRBJ2-5; 7 bases map to TRBD2. Germline-derived CDR1 and CDR2 are LGHDT and YNNKEL (reference sequence). CDR3 length equals 16 residues. The ends lost 5 bases at V and 3 bases at J; junction bases unmatched: 12. CDR3 in amino acids: CASSTHRSGTKETQYF. DNA of the CDR3: TGTGCCAGCAGCACTCACCGCTCCGGGACTAAAGAGACCCAGTACTTC.

This clonotype was counted a few times. The chain carries TRBV7-8 and TRBJ1-3; unclear D gene. Germline V gene sequence: CDR1 SGHVS, CDR2 FQNEAQ. The CDR3 length is 16 residues. V was cut by 3 bases and J by 0 bases, with 12 bases left in between. The CDR3 sequence is CASSFWAQTSGNTIYF. The DNA for the CDR3 is TGTGCCAGCAGCTTCTGGGCCCAAACCTCTGGAAACACCATATATTTT.

This clonotype was seen ten or more times. The chain uses TRBV27 and TRBJ2-1; 10 positions match TRBD2. The CDR3 is 15 residues long. Germline V gives CDR1 MNHEY, CDR2 SMNVEV (reference sequence). J gave up 3 bases and V 8 bases, and 7 bases lay outside the gene matches. In DNA, the CDR3 is TGTGCCAGCTGGGTTAGCGGGAGGAACTACAATGAGCAGTTCTTC. Protein product: CASWVSGRNYNEQFF.

This clonotype appeared many times. This chain uses TRBV28 with TRBJ2-1; TRBD1 matches at 8 bases. This CDR3 spans 16 amino acids. Germline trimming cut 5 bases from V and 0 bases from J; bases unmatched to any gene: 6. Looked up from germline, CDR1 is MDHEN and CDR2 is SYDVKM. The CDR3 coding sequence is TGTGCCAGCAGTATTACAGGGGGAAGCTCCTACAATGAGCAGTTCTTC. It is translated as CASSITGGSSYNEQFF. Together with reference TRBV28 and TRBJ2-1, the CDR3 gives the full variable domain: DVKVTQSSRYLVKRTGEKVFLECVQDMDHENMFWYRQDPGLGLRLIYFSYDVKMKEKGDIPEGYSVSREKKERFSLILESASTNQTSMYLCASSITGGSSYNEQFFGPGTRLTVL.

In this sample, this clonotype turned up many times. The chain links TRBV7-3 to TRBJ1-1, with no clear D. The germline V and J ends were trimmed by 5 bases and 4 bases, with 17 bases remaining between them. Germline V gives CDR1 SGHTA, CDR2 FQGTGA. The CDR3 is 15 residues long. CDR3 amino acids: CASSPSGRAGTEAFF. The CDR3 DNA sequence: TGTGCCAGCAGCCCGTCCGGGCGGGCTGGCACTGAAGCTTTCTTT.

V gene TRBV28 combines with J gene TRBJ2-7; no firm D call. Germline-derived CDR1 and CDR2 are MDHEN and SYDVKM. The CDR3 length is 16 residues. Trimming stripped 1 base from V and 3 bases from J, with 16 bases between. This chain's CDR3 is CASSLSSGVNYYEQYF. CDR3 sequence (DNA): TGTGCCAGCAGTTTATCGTCTGGGGTCAACTACTACGAGCAGTACTTC.

This chain connects TRBV19 to TRBJ2-5; 7 bases line up with TRBD2. Losses at the gene ends were 4 bases for V and 5 bases for J; bases not matched to a gene: 10. CDR3 length: 15 residues. Germline CDR1 LNHDA, CDR2 SQIVND (reference sequence). Here the CDR3 reads CASSTGLVVTETQYF. The CDR3 bases are TGTGCCAGTAGTACCGGACTAGTCGTGACGGAGACCCAGTACTTC.

CDR3 bases: TGTGCCAGCAGCTTTAGCGGGAGATCGAATGAGCAGTTCTTC. This encodes CASSFSGRSNEQFF. V is TRBV27 and J is TRBJ2-1, with TRBD2 matching over 9 bases. Trimming removed 6 bases from V and 7 bases from J; junction bases left unmatched: 7. The CDR3 contains 14 residues. Germline CDR1 and CDR2: MNHEY and SMNVEV (reference sequence).

The table lists this clonotype with many counts. V is TRBV5-1 and J is TRBJ2-3; D is possibly TRBD1 (5 bases). This CDR3 region has 16 residues. The germline V and J ends were trimmed by 4 bases and 1 base, with 16 bases remaining between them. Germline CDR1 is SGHRS and CDR2 is YFSETQ. The CDR3 reads CASSEGVLIRTDTQYF. CDR3 DNA sequence: TGCGCCAGCAGCGAAGGGGTCCTTATTCGCACAGATACGCAGTATTTT.

The gene calls are TRBV6-5 and TRBJ1-5; D possibly corresponds to TRBD1 (6 bases). The germline V gene encodes CDR1 MNHEY and CDR2 SVGAGI. The V end was cut by 0 bases, the J end by 2 bases, with 14 bases between. CDR3 length: 17 amino acids. In DNA form, the CDR3 reads TGTGCCAGCAGTTACTCATATCATTCAGGGGGCAATCAGCCCCAGCATTTT. Amino acids: CASSYSYHSGGNQPQHF.

In this sample, this clonotype turned up once. V is TRBV5-1 and J is TRBJ2-7; TRBD2 matches at 9 bases. CDR3 size: 15 residues. From germline, CDR1 is SGHRS and CDR2 YFSETQ. Unmatched junction bases numbered 8, after V lost 0 bases and J lost 7 bases. The CDR3 reads CASSLAWGRGGEQYF. The CDR3 DNA reads TGCGCCAGCAGCTTGGCATGGGGGCGGGGGGGTGAGCAGTACTTC.

The chain recombines TRBV27 with TRBJ2-1, with D perhaps TRBD2 (6 bases). V lost 4 bases, J lost 0 bases, and 16 bases lay in between. Germline CDR1 MNHEY, CDR2 SMNVEV (reference sequence). This CDR3 has 17 amino acids. CDR3 sequence: CASSSTTSQSSYNEQFF. The CDR3, as DNA: TGTGCCAGCAGTTCAACTACTAGCCAGAGCTCCTACAATGAGCAGTTCTTC.

This rearrangement joins TRBV14 to TRBJ1-2, with 8 positions matching TRBD1. The CDR3 runs to 15 residues. Per the germline V gene, CDR1 is SGHDN and CDR2 is FVKESK. V was clipped by 4 bases and J by 0 bases; unmatched bases: 4. CDR3 protein: CASSLGTGSNYGYTF. For the CDR3, the DNA is TGTGCCAGCAGCCTCGGGACAGGTTCTAACTATGGCTACACCTTC. Filled out from reference TRBV14 and TRBJ1-2, the complete variable domain reads EAGVTQFPSHSVIEKGQTVTLRCDPISGHDNLYWYRRVMGKEIKFLLHFVKESKQDESGMPNNRFLAERTGGTYSTLKVQPAELEDSGVYFCASSLGTGSNYGYTFGSGTRLTVV.

The rearrangement links TRBV13 to TRBJ2-7; D gene uncertain. Germline CDR1 reads PRHDT; CDR2 reads FYEKMQ (reference sequence). Trimming stripped 0 bases from V and 0 bases from J, with 9 bases between. The CDR3 spans 15 residues. The CDR3 spells CASSLGATSSYEQYF. CDR3 nucleotide sequence: TGTGCCAGCAGCTTAGGGGCGACCAGCTCCTACGAGCAGTACTTC.

This clonotype showed up many times. The chain links TRBV6-5 to TRBJ2-7, with D perhaps assigned TRBD1 or TRBD2 (5 bases each). Germline assignment: CDR1 MNHEY and CDR2 SVGAGI. The CDR3 has 14 amino acids. Trimming removed 2 bases from V and 3 bases from J, with 11 bases in between. CDR3 protein: CASSYEGLNYEQYF. The CDR3 coding sequence is TGTGCCAGCAGTTACGAGGGGCTTAACTACGAGCAGTACTTC.

This chain joins TRBV4-2 and TRBJ1-4, with D possibly being TRBD1 (5 bases). In germline, CDR1 is LGHNA, CDR2 YNFKEQ. The CDR3 spans 14 residues. The germline V and J ends were trimmed by 1 base and 6 bases, with 9 bases remaining between them. Here the CDR3 DNA reads TGTGCCAGCAGCCAAGTCTCGACAGATGAAAAACTGTTTTTT. Translated, it gives CASSQVSTDEKLFF.

J is TRBJ1-1 and V is TRBV25-1, with TRBD1 as a possible D gene (6 bases). The CDR3 is 15 amino acids. Trimming pared 4 bases from V and 4 bases from J, leaving 16 bases between. CDR1 is MGHDK, CDR2 SYGVNS, per germline. CDR3 in DNA: TGTGCCAGCAGTGCCACAGGGCGTGGAGTCACTGAAGCTTTCTTT. Its protein product is CASSATGRGVTEAFF.

In this sample, this clonotype turned up many times. V is TRBV11-2 and J is TRBJ2-5; weak D call: TRBD2 (6 bases). Germline CDR1 reads SGHAT; CDR2 reads FQNNGV. Trimming took 0 bases from V and 4 from J, leaving 9 bases between them. The CDR3 contains 14 residues. DNA of the CDR3: TGTGCCAGCAGCTTAGATCTGGGAGGAGAGACCCAGTACTTC. Its protein is CASSLDLGGETQYF.

This clonotype occurred a few times. The chain uses TRBV30 and TRBJ2-3; no clear D gene. The CDR3 totals 13 residues. With 0 bases removed from V and 1 base from J, the gap between germline ends came to 5 bases. Germline values: CDR1 GTSNPN, CDR2 SVGIG (reference sequence). CDR3 DNA: TGTGCCTGGAGTGTAACTGGCACAGATACGCAGTATTTT. Protein sequence: CAWSVTGTDTQYF.

The chain joins TRBV19 to TRBJ2-1; TRBD2 aligns across 10 bases. The J call may be incorrect, as the DNA end agrees better with TRBJ2-7. Germline CDR1 and CDR2: LNHDA and SQIVND (reference sequence). There are 17 residues in the CDR3. CDR3 in amino acids: CASSTSQTSGNSNEQYF. CDR3 in DNA: TGTGCCAGTAGTACCTCCCAAACTAGCGGGAATTCCAATGAGCAGTACTTC.

The chain has TRBV7-3 and TRBJ1-1; possibly TRBD1 for D (5 bases). The V end was cut by 0 bases, the J end by 0 bases, with 17 bases between. CDR1 is SGHTA and CDR2 is FQGTGA in the germline V gene. The CDR3 is 18 amino acids. In DNA, the CDR3 is TGTGCCAGCAGCTTAACGGGAAGGGGAGGACAACTGAACACTGAAGCTTTCTTT. Its translation is CASSLTGRGGQLNTEAFF.

This clonotype came up many times. The V and J genes are TRBV9 and TRBJ2-3; no reliable D call. Per germline, CDR1 SGDLS and CDR2 YYNGEE. CDR3 length equals 13 residues. Trimming took off 4 bases at V and 5 bases at J, with 11 bases between the two ends. The CDR3 loop is CASSPRPVDTQYF. The CDR3 DNA follows: TGTGCCAGCAGCCCCCGTCCGGTAGATACGCAGTATTTT.

Regarding this clonotype: Compared with germline, one end of the junction differs, possibly owing to a read error. The V and J genes are TRBV4-1 and TRBJ1-1, with D possibly being TRBD1 (6 bases). The CDR3 is 12 amino acids. The germline CDR1 and CDR2 sequences are MGHRA and YSYEKL. The CDR3 region is CASSGRGTGAFF. CDR3 coding DNA: TGCGCCAGCAGTGGCAGGGGAACTGGAGCTTTCTTT.